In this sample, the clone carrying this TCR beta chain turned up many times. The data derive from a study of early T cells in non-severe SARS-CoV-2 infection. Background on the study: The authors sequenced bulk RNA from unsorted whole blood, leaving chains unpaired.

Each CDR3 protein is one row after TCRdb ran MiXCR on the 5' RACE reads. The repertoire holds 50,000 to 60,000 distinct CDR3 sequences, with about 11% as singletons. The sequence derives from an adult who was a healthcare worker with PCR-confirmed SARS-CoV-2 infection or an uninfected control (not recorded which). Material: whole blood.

The CDR3 bases are TGCAGCGGGTTAGCGGGGACCCAGTACTTC. Translated, it gives CSGLAGTQYF. The J gene is TRBJ2-5, the V gene TRBV29-1; TRBD2 matches 7 bases. Trimming removed 7 bases from V and 7 bases from J; junction bases left unmatched: 3. Germline CDR1 reads SQVTM; CDR2 reads ANQGSEA. The CDR3 is made up of 10 amino acids. The complete variable domain, with remaining parts taken from reference TRBV29-1 and TRBJ2-5, reads SAVISQKPSRDICQRGTSLTIQCQVDSQVTMMFWYRQQPGQSLTLIATANQGSEATYESGFVIDKFPISRPNLTFSTLTVSNMSPEDSSIYLCSGLAGTQYFGPGTRLLVL.